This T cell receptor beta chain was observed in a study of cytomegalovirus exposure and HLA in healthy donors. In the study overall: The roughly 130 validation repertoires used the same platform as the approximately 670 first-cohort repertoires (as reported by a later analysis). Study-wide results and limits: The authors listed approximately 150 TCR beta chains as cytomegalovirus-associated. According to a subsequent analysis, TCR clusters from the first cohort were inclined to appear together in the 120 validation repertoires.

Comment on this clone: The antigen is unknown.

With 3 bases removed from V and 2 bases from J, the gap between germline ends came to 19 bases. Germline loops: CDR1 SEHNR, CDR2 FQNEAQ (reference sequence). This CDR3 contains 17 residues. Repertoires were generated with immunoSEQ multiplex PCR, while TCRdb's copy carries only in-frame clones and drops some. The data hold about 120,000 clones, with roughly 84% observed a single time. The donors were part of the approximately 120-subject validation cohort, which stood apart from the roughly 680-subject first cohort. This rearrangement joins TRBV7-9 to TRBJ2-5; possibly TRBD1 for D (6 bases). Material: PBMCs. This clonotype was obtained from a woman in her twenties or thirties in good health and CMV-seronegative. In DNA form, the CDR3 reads TGTGCCAGCAGCTTCGGTACGCAGGGGACGCCTCAAGAGACCCAGTACTTC. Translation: CASSFGTQGTPQETQYF.